A selection of T cell receptor beta chains follows, all from one sample in a study of siplizumab effects on memory and regulatory T cells. The data were produced by immunoSEQ multiplex PCR, yet TCRdb's version contains in-frame clones alone and is incomplete. The data hold approximately 100,000 clones, with 92% observed a single time. The specimen sequenced was Tregs sorted from blood. The receptor set was obtained from a human donor in good health. Each CDR3 is given with its conserved first and last residue. A D gene is named only where the DNA matches it firmly. For some rows the clone size is stated as once, few or many, or as a class when expanded; others skip it.

J,V,D,size,DNA,CDR3
TRBJ2-5,TRBV27,-,-,TGTGCCAGCAGTTTAAACCCCCAAGAGACCCAGTACTTC,CASSLNPQETQYF
TRBJ2-1,TRBV6-4,-,-,TGTGCCAGCAGTGACCCTTCGCAGACCCCTTCTGAGCAGTTCTTC,CASSDPSQTPSEQFF
TRBJ2-4,TRBV25-1,TRBD2,-,TGTGCCAGCATGACGGGGGGGGAAAACATTCAGTACTTC,CASMTGGENIQYF
TRBJ2-2,TRBV7-3,-,-,TGTGCCAGCAGCTTACAGGCTTTGAACACCGGGGAGCTGTTTTTT,CASSLQALNTGELFF
TRBJ2-1,TRBV4-2,TRBD2,few,TGTGCCAGCAGCCTTAAACCGGGACTAGCGGGAGTAATAAAATCCTACAATGAGCAGTTCTTC,CASSLKPGLAGVIKSYNEQFF
TRBJ1-1,TRBV5-4,TRBD1,-,TGTGCCAGCAGAACAGGGGGCAAGACTGAAGCTTTCTTT,CASRTGGKTEAFF
TRBJ1-5,TRBV6-5,-,-,TGTGCCAGCAGTTACTCCGGGCAGGGCAATCAGCCCCAGCATTTT,CASSYSGQGNQPQHF
TRBJ2-2,TRBV11-1,TRBD2,-,TGTGCCAGCAGCTTAACCTTCACTAGCGGGACTAACACCGGGGAGCTGTTTTTT,CASSLTFTSGTNTGELFF
TRBJ2-1,TRBV5-1,-,-,TGCGCCAGCAGCTTGGCTCCAAGCTCCTACAATGAGCAGTTCTTC,CASSLAPSSYNEQFF
TRBJ1-1,TRBV2,-,few,TGTGCCAGCAGTGGTGGGGCGGAGAACACTGAAGCTTTCTTT,CASSGGAENTEAFF
TRBJ1-1,TRBV5-1,-,-,TGCGCCAGCAGCTTGGACAGGGACACTGAAGCTTTCTTT,CASSLDRDTEAFF
TRBJ2-5,TRBV7-9,-,-,TGTGCCAGCAGCTTAGGTAAACTAGCTGCCAACCCGCCGGAGACCCAGTACTTC,CASSLGKLAANPPETQYF
TRBJ2-3,TRBV29-1,TRBD2,-,TGCAGCGTTGAAGGCCTGGGACTAGCGGGAGGCGCAGATACGCAGTATTTT,CSVEGLGLAGGADTQYF
TRBJ2-2,TRBV19,-,once,TGTGCCACCGGACTCCGGGTCCTGAGGGCCGGGGAGCTGTTTTTT,CATGLRVLRAGELFF
TRBJ1-4,TRBV18,TRBD1,-,TGTGCCAGCTCACCCGGACAGGGTAATGAAAAACTGTTTTTT,CASSPGQGNEKLFF
TRBJ2-7,TRBV28,TRBD2,-,TGTGCCAGCAGTTCTGAGGGAGGGTTAGCCTACGAGCAGTACTTC,CASSSEGGLAYEQYF
TRBJ2-1,TRBV20-1,-,-,TGCAGTGCTAGACAGATCAATGAGCAGTTCTTC,CSARQINEQFF
TRBJ2-7,TRBV5-6,-,once,TGTGCCAGCAGCTTCGTCCGAGCCTACGAGCAGTACTTC,CASSFVRAYEQYF
TRBJ1-4,TRBV19,TRBD1,-,TGTGCCAGTAGTATAGCGGGGACAGGGAATGAAAAACTGTTTTTT,CASSIAGTGNEKLFF
TRBJ1-1,TRBV7-6,-,-,TGTGCCAGCAGCCCCGCAGGGAATACTGAAGCTTTCTTT,CASSPAGNTEAFF
TRBJ2-1,TRBV19,-,-,TGTGCCAGTAGTATTGGCCAGCGGGAGCAGTTCTTC,CASSIGQREQFF
TRBJ1-1,TRBV4-1,-,few,TGCGCCAGCAGCCAAGAAGGAGAGGGAAGGAGGATGAACACTGAAGCTTTCTTT,CASSQEGEGRRMNTEAFF
TRBJ2-7,TRBV6-5,TRBD2,-,TGTGCCAGCAGTTACGCTAGCGGGACTGCGAGGTACTTC,CASSYASGTARYF
TRBJ1-5,TRBV27,-,-,TGTGCCAGCAAGTCGGAGGAGATTAGCAATCAGCCCCAGCATTTT,CASKSEEISNQPQHF
TRBJ2-3,TRBV28,-,-,TGTGCCAGCAGGACACCGGGACCCTACACAGATACGCAGTATTTT,CASRTPGPYTDTQYF
TRBJ2-7,TRBV5-5,-,-,TGTGCCAGCAGCTTGAGGGAGATCTACGAGCAGTACTTC,CASSLREIYEQYF
TRBJ1-2,TRBV7-2,-,few,TGTGCCAGCAGCTCCGGACCCCCTACGGTCGCCTTC,CASSSGPPTVAF
TRBJ2-5,TRBV5-1,TRBD2,few,TGCGCCAGCAGCTTGGGCACTAGCGGGAGGTTCGGAGAGACCCAGTACTTC,CASSLGTSGRFGETQYF
TRBJ2-5,TRBV5-1,TRBD2,-,TGCGCCAGCAGCACGGGACTAGCGGAACAAGAGACCCAGTACTTC,CASSTGLAEQETQYF
TRBJ2-1,TRBV6-5,-,-,TGTGCCAGCAGTTACTCGATTGGTTCGGGGCGGAGTTGGCAGTTCTTC,CASSYSIGSGRSWQFF
TRBJ2-1,TRBV5-1,-,-,TGCGCCAGCAGCTTGGCTTTGGGCGCTGAGCAGTTCTTC,CASSLALGAEQFF
TRBJ2-1,TRBV2,-,-,TGTGCCAGCAGCCTTGACTATTACAATGAGCAGTTCTTC,CASSLDYYNEQFF
TRBJ2-1,TRBV18,TRBD2,-,TGTGCCAGCTCACTGCGGACTAGCGGAACCTACAATGAGCAGTTCTTC,CASSLRTSGTYNEQFF
TRBJ1-5,TRBV10-3,-,-,TGTGCCATCAGTGCCGGGTTGAATCAGCCCCAGCATTTT,CAISAGLNQPQHF
TRBJ1-2,TRBV6-5,-,-,TGTGCCAGCAGTTACAGCGGATTAAATGGCTACACCTTC,CASSYSGLNGYTF
TRBJ2-5,TRBV5-6,-,-,TGTGCCAGCAGCTACACAGGTCACCAAGAGACCCAGTACTTC,CASSYTGHQETQYF
TRBJ2-3,TRBV7-3,TRBD2,-,TGTGCCAGCAGACCCGGACTAGCGGGAGCCACAGATACGCAGTATTTT,CASRPGLAGATDTQYF
TRBJ1-4,TRBV10-3,-,-,TGTGCCATTTCCGGGACGGGAAATGAAAAACTGTTTTTT,CAISGTGNEKLFF
TRBJ1-6,TRBV28,-,-,TGTGCCAGCAGTCACGGGGGATTCCTCCACTTT,CASSHGGFLHF
TRBJ1-5,TRBV19,-,-,TGTGCCAGTAGTATTTTTGCCGCCGGTCAGCCCCAGCATTTT,CASSIFAAGQPQHF
TRBJ1-2,TRBV27,TRBD1,-,TGTGCCAGCAAGGGACAGGGTACCTATGGCTACACCTTC,CASKGQGTYGYTF
TRBJ1-1,TRBV5-1,-,once,TGCGCCAGCAGCCCGCCGGGACCCCCCCCTCAGACTGAAGCTTTCTTT,CASSPPGPPPQTEAFF
TRBJ1-1,TRBV28,TRBD1,-,TGTGCCAGCAGCCGACAGGGGGCGAACACTGAAGCTTTCTTT,CASSRQGANTEAFF
TRBJ2-4,TRBV2,-,-,TGTGCCAGCGGAGGGCACCCCAAAAACATTCAGTACTTC,CASGGHPKNIQYF
TRBJ2-2,TRBV4-2,-,-,TGTGCCAGCAGCCAAGAGCGGGCCTACACCGGGGAGCTGTTTTTT,CASSQERAYTGELFF
TRBJ2-7,TRBV7-6,-,-,TGTGCCAGCAGCTTAGCTTGGGGGGAGCAGTACTTC,CASSLAWGEQYF